These 30 T cell receptor beta chains originate from one sample sequenced in a study of cytomegalovirus exposure and HLA in healthy donors. TCRdb keeps only in-frame clones here, not all; method: immunoSEQ multiplex PCR. The sample lists about 140,000 clones, roughly nine tenths occurring once. What was sequenced was PBMCs. The receptors shown here come from a young man in good health and CMV-seronegative.

V is TRBV7-9 and J is TRBJ1-1, with D possibly being TRBD1 (6 bases). The CDR3 is 14 amino acids. Germline V gene data show CDR1 as SEHNR and CDR2 as FQNEAQ (reference sequence). Trimming shortened V by 5 bases and J by 4 bases, and 14 bases separated the two germline ends. The CDR3 loop reads CASSPTGFGTEAFF. CDR3 in DNA: TGTGCCAGCAGCCCCACAGGGTTTGGCACTGAAGCTTTCTTT. Using reference TRBV7-9 and TRBJ1-1 for the parts outside the CDR3, the full variable domain is DTGVSQNPRHKITKRGQNVTFRCDPISEHNRLYWYRQTLGQGPEFLTYFQNEAQLEKSRLLSDRFSAERPKGSFSTLEIQRTEQGDSAMYLCASSPTGFGTEAFFGQGTRLTVV.

This sequence joins TRBV30 and TRBJ2-5; TRBD2 matches at 11 bases. The CDR3 sequence is 14 residues long. The junction had 6 bases not matched to a gene; V was cut back by 8 bases and J by 1 base. The germline gives CDR1 GTSNPN, CDR2 SVGIG (reference sequence). CDR3 region: CAGGTSGTQETQYF. CDR3 DNA sequence: TGTGCCGGGGGGACTAGCGGAACCCAAGAGACCCAGTACTTC.

This chain uses TRBV19 with TRBJ2-7; D perhaps matches TRBD2 (5 bases). The CDR3 is 16 residues long. CDR1 LNHDA and CDR2 SQIVND come from the germline V gene (reference sequence). The V gene lost 3 bases and the J gene lost 0 bases, with 15 bases spanning the gap. CDR3 protein: CASSIRSTDYSYEQYF. The CDR3 region has the DNA TGTGCCAGTAGTATTCGAAGTACAGACTACTCCTACGAGCAGTACTTC.

This chain joins TRBV6-1 and TRBJ1-5, with no clear D. V lost 2 bases, J lost 6 bases, and 8 bases lay in between. The germline gives CDR1 MNHNS, CDR2 SASEGT. The CDR3 has 13 residues. CDR3 sequence: CASSENSGQPQHF. The CDR3, as DNA: TGTGCCAGCAGTGAAAATTCGGGTCAGCCCCAGCATTTT.

The chain employs TRBV27 and TRBJ1-2, with a tentative D call TRBD1 (5 bases). Looked up from germline, CDR1 is MNHEY and CDR2 is SMNVEV (reference sequence). V lost 6 bases, J lost 2 bases, and 19 bases lay in between. The CDR3 sequence is 16 residues long. The CDR3 region is CASSPTRRGWNYGYTF. For the CDR3, the DNA is TGTGCCAGCAGCCCAACGCGGCGGGGGTGGAACTATGGCTACACCTTC.

The gene calls are TRBV7-8 and TRBJ2-1, with 13 nucleotides matching TRBD2. Germline CDR1 is SGHVS and CDR2 is FQNEAQ. CDR3 length equals 15 residues. V lost 5 bases and J lost 5; bases outside the gene matches: 3. DNA for the CDR3: TGTGCCAGCAGCAAGGGACTAGCGGGAAACAATGAGCAGTTCTTC. Translation gives CASSKGLAGNNEQFF.

The chain has TRBV7-2 and TRBJ2-5, with D unresolved. Trimming took 1 base from V and 13 from J, leaving 13 bases between them. Germline V gene sequence: CDR1 SGHTA, CDR2 FQGNSA. The CDR3 consists of 12 residues. CDR3 bases: TGTGCCAGCAGCTTAGTATCCTTTCCCTTGTACTTC. This encodes CASSLVSFPLYF.

The V and J genes are TRBV5-1 and TRBJ1-1; 7 bases align to TRBD1. Germline loops: CDR1 SGHRS, CDR2 YFSETQ. The J segment lost 1 base and the V segment lost 4 bases, leaving 7 bases of the junction unmatched. The CDR3 length is 15 residues. This chain's CDR3 is CASSTATGTNTEAFF. Written as DNA, the CDR3 is TGCGCCAGCAGCACCGCGACAGGGACGAACACTGAAGCTTTCTTT.

The chain recombines TRBV10-3 with TRBJ2-7; D might be TRBD2 (6 bases). CDR1 ENHRY and CDR2 SYGVKD come from the germline V gene. This CDR3 has 15 amino acids. The V end was cut by 6 bases, the J end by 4 bases, with 19 bases between. CDR3 region: CAISLLGTSTYEQYF. The CDR3, as DNA: TGTGCCATCAGCCTTCTGGGGACTTCTACTTACGAGCAGTACTTC.

This clone has just one count. The gene calls are TRBV6-6 and TRBJ2-3; 7 bases map to TRBD1. The V gene end was trimmed by 3 bases and the J gene end by 1 base; junction bases not matched to a gene: 7. The CDR3 consists of 16 residues. Germline CDR1 MNHNY, CDR2 SVGAGI (reference sequence). The CDR3 region has the DNA TGTGCCAGCAGTTATCAAGGGGGCGCTGGCACAGATACGCAGTATTTT. Its protein is CASSYQGGAGTDTQYF.

V and J are TRBV5-1 and TRBJ1-2; a possible D gene is TRBD1 (5 bases). This CDR3 region has 13 residues. Germline CDR1 is SGHRS and CDR2 is YFSETQ. V lost 3 bases and J 8 bases, leaving 14 bases between the germline ends. The DNA for the CDR3 is TGCGCCAGCAGCTCAACAGGTGGAGGGGGCTACACCTTC. Its protein product is CASSSTGGGGYTF.

This clone was seen a handful of times. The identical CDR3 is also encoded by other nucleotide sequences in the sample. The gene calls are TRBV7-9 and TRBJ1-1, with no clear D. Trimming removed 2 bases at V and 1 base at J, with 5 bases between. The CDR3 contains 13 residues. Germline V gives CDR1 SEHNR, CDR2 FQNEAQ (reference sequence). Here the CDR3 DNA reads TGTGCCAGCAGCTTACGGGAGAACACTGAAGCTTTCTTT. It yields the protein CASSLRENTEAFF. The variable domain in full, with the rest retrieved from reference TRBV7-9 and TRBJ1-1, is DTGVSQNPRHKITKRGQNVTFRCDPISEHNRLYWYRQTLGQGPEFLTYFQNEAQLEKSRLLSDRFSAERPKGSFSTLEIQRTEQGDSAMYLCASSLRENTEAFFGQGTRLTVV.

J is TRBJ1-1 and V is TRBV2, with D unclear. Trimming took off 3 bases at V and 2 bases at J, with 16 bases between the two ends. There are 16 residues in the CDR3. Per the germline V gene, CDR1 is SNHLY and CDR2 is FYNNEI. The CDR3 is CASSDYEIPKNTEAFF. DNA for the CDR3: TGTGCCAGCAGTGATTACGAGATCCCAAAAAACACTGAAGCTTTCTTT.

V is TRBV9 and J is TRBJ2-7, with TRBD1 identical over 10 bases. Per germline, CDR1 SGDLS and CDR2 YYNGEE. The CDR3 spans 16 residues. V lost 0 bases to trimming and J lost 3 bases; unmatched junction nucleotides: 6. CDR3 loop: CASSVAGTGAIYEQYF. The CDR3 DNA reads TGTGCCAGCAGCGTAGCGGGGACAGGGGCAATCTACGAGCAGTACTTC. The full variable domain, completed using reference TRBV9 and TRBJ2-7, is DSGVTQTPKHLITATGQRVTLRCSPRSGDLSVYWYQQSLDQGLQFLIQYYNGEERAKGNILERFSAQQFPDLHSELNLSSLELGDSALYFCASSVAGTGAIYEQYFGPGTRLTVT.

This clone was detected only once. The V call is TRBV5-6, the J call TRBJ1-1; D is undetermined. V was clipped by 1 base and J by 1 base, with 5 bases between them. Germline V gene sequence: CDR1 SGHDT, CDR2 YYEEEE. The CDR3 is made up of 13 amino acids. CDR3 region: CASSLTRNTEAFF. As DNA, the CDR3 is TGTGCCAGCAGCTTGACGCGGAACACTGAAGCTTTCTTT.

This sequence joins TRBV15 and TRBJ1-1; D call uncertain. V was cut by 3 bases and J by 1 base, with 9 bases left in between. Per the germline V gene, CDR1 is LNHNV and CDR2 is YYDKDF (reference sequence). This CDR3 has 14 residues. CDR3 sequence: CATSSLEGNTEAFF. The CDR3 region has the DNA TGTGCCACCAGCAGTCTGGAGGGGAACACTGAAGCTTTCTTT.

The genes are TRBV6-5 and TRBJ1-2; 8 bases are a match to TRBD1. Germline CDR1 MNHEY, CDR2 SVGAGI. The CDR3 sequence is 14 residues long. With 6 bases clipped from V and 4 bases from J, the junction kept 7 bases outside the gene matches. The CDR3 DNA follows: TGTGCCAGCAGCCCTACCGGGACAGGCTATGGCTACACCTTC. Encoded protein: CASSPTGTGYGYTF.

The chain recombines TRBV11-2 with TRBJ2-5; TRBD2 is a possible D gene (6 bases). Trimming shortened V by 3 bases and J by 2 bases, and 7 bases separated the two germline ends. Germline V CDR1 and CDR2: SGHAT, FQNNGV. This CDR3 comprises 13 residues. In nucleotides, the CDR3 is TGTGCCAGCAGCTTCGGGGGTCAAGAGACCCAGTACTTC. Its translation: CASSFGGQETQYF.

The chain couples TRBV9 to TRBJ2-4, with TRBD2 as a possible D gene (6 bases). Germline values: CDR1 SGDLS, CDR2 YYNGEE. With 3 bases removed from V and 1 base from J, the gap between germline ends came to 11 bases. The CDR3 sequence is 15 residues long. The CDR3 is CASSEGLLAKNIQYF. For the CDR3, the DNA is TGTGCCAGCAGCGAGGGACTTCTGGCCAAAAACATTCAGTACTTC.

J is TRBJ1-5 and V is TRBV5-8, with a weak D call TRBD1 (6 bases). V was shortened by 0 bases and J by 2 bases, with 12 bases between the two germline ends. Germline lookup yields CDR1 SGHTS and CDR2 YDEGEE. The CDR3 sequence is 16 residues long. The CDR3 is CASSLGPSGGNQPQHF. For the CDR3, the DNA is TGTGCCAGCAGCTTGGGGCCGTCAGGGGGCAATCAGCCCCAGCATTTT.

This rearrangement joins TRBV28 to TRBJ2-1; 8 bases are a match to TRBD2. CDR1 and CDR2 (germline): MDHEN, SYDVKM. The CDR3 extends over 21 amino acids. J lost 4 bases, V lost 3 bases, and 23 bases had no gene match. Written as DNA, the CDR3 is TGTGCCAGCAGTTTTAGAATTGGGGAATGGGGAGAACTAGCGGATTACAATGAGCAGTTCTTC. Amino acid sequence: CASSFRIGEWGELADYNEQFF.

V gene TRBV29-1 combines with J gene TRBJ2-2, with a tentative D call TRBD1 (5 bases). Trimming cost V 4 bases and J 6 bases, with 15 bases left between them. CDR1 and CDR2 from the germline V gene are SQVTM and ANQGSEA. The CDR3 is 14 amino acids. The CDR3 DNA follows: TGCAGCGTTGTGGGCACGGCAGGGTCCGGGGAGCTGTTTTTT. Its protein is CSVVGTAGSGELFF.

This clone was recorded only once. The chain joins TRBV5-1 to TRBJ1-2; possibly TRBD1 for D (6 bases). From germline, CDR1 is SGHRS and CDR2 YFSETQ. V was clipped by 1 base and J by 3 bases, with 7 bases between them. The CDR3 length is 13 residues. The CDR3 here is CASSLTGYYGYTF. CDR3 nucleotides: TGCGCCAGCAGCTTGACAGGGTACTATGGCTACACCTTC.

The chain combines TRBV6-5 with TRBJ2-1; 8 nucleotides align to TRBD1. Losses at the gene ends were 6 bases for V and 2 bases for J; bases not matched to a gene: 6. From germline, CDR1 is MNHEY and CDR2 SVGAGI. The CDR3 covers 15 residues. The CDR3 DNA reads TGTGCCAGCAGGGCAGGACAGGGCACCTACAATGAGCAGTTCTTC. It codes for CASRAGQGTYNEQFF.

The chain carries TRBV7-2 and TRBJ2-1; 8 nucleotides agree with TRBD1. V lost 5 bases and J lost 9; bases outside the gene matches: 9. The CDR3 has 14 residues. Germline values: CDR1 SGHTA, CDR2 FQGNSA. CDR3 sequence reads: CASSPGQAGSEQFF. The CDR3 nucleotides are TGTGCCAGCAGCCCGGGACAGGCGGGGAGTGAGCAGTTCTTC.

This clone was observed once. This chain's CDR3 is CASSLVTSVTDTQYF. CDR3 in DNA: TGCGCCAGCAGCTTGGTGACTAGCGTCACAGATACGCAGTATTTT. This chain joins TRBV5-1 and TRBJ2-3; 8 bases are a match to TRBD2. The V gene end was trimmed by 0 bases and the J gene end by 2 bases; junction bases not matched to a gene: 2. There are 15 residues in the CDR3. Germline CDR1 reads SGHRS; CDR2 reads YFSETQ.

To note about this clone: The sample carries other DNA sequences with the same CDR3. V usage is TRBV7-9 and J usage is TRBJ1-3; D possibly corresponds to TRBD1 (6 bases). Trimming took 4 bases from V and 0 from J, leaving 7 bases between them. CDR3 size: 14 residues. From germline, CDR1 is SEHNR and CDR2 FQNEAQ (reference sequence). The CDR3: CASSSQGSGNTIYF. CDR3 in DNA: TGTGCCAGCAGCTCACAGGGCTCTGGAAACACCATATATTTT.

The DNA of the CDR3 is TGTGCCAGCAGCGGAGGCGGCAGTCCCAGGAGAGCTTTCTTT. It encodes CASSGGGSPRRAFF. The V and J genes are TRBV28 and TRBJ1-1; D not resolved. Trimming cost V 6 bases and J 10 bases, with 21 bases left between them. This CDR3 has 14 residues. The germline CDR1 and CDR2 sequences are MDHEN and SYDVKM.

The chain links TRBV4-2 to TRBJ2-2; 14 bases agree with TRBD2. This CDR3 is built from 17 residues. The V and J ends lost 4 bases and 3 bases, in that order; junction bases with no gene match: 4. Per germline, CDR1 LGHNA and CDR2 YNFKEQ. The CDR3 region is CASSPSGLAGDTGELFF. In nucleotides, the CDR3 is TGTGCCAGCAGCCCCTCGGGACTAGCGGGAGACACCGGGGAGCTGTTTTTT.

The chain recombines TRBV29-1 with TRBJ2-7; the D gene is possibly TRBD2 (7 bases). The ends were cut back, 6 bases at V and 3 bases at J, with 15 bases in the middle. Germline V gene data show CDR1 as SQVTM and CDR2 as ANQGSEA. This CDR3 spans 13 amino acids. CDR3 sequence reads: CSVRRGGVYEQYF. DNA for the CDR3: TGCAGCGTGAGGAGGGGGGGTGTCTACGAGCAGTACTTC.